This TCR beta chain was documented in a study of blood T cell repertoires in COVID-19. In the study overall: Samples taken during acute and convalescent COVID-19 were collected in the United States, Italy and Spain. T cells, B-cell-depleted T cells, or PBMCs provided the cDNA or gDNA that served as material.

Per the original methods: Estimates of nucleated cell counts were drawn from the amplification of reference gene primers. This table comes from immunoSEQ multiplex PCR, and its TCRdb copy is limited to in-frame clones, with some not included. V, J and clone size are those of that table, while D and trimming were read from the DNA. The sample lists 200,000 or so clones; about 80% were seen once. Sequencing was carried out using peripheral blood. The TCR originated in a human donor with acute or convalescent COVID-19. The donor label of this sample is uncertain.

The DNA for the CDR3 is TGTGCCAGCATGAATTATGTGGACAGGGGGCTGGAGCAGTACTTC. Its translation: CASMNYVDRGLEQYF. V usage is TRBV27 and J usage is TRBJ2-7; 11 nucleotides match TRBD1. With 7 bases clipped from V and 7 bases from J, the junction kept 12 bases outside the gene matches. The length of the CDR3 is 15 residues. From germline, CDR1 is MNHEY and CDR2 SMNVEV (reference sequence).